Listed below are T cell receptor beta chains from one sample, sequenced in a study of T cell responses to AZD1222 COVID-19 vaccine. Some clones are missing from TCRdb's copy, which holds only in-frame ones; the method was immunoSEQ multiplex PCR. The profile shows some 150,000 clones, about 92% of them singletons. This specimen was peripheral blood, taken 28 days after the second AZD1222 dose. The receptors come from an adult who received the AZD1222 COVID-19 vaccine. CDR3s include the opening cysteine and the closing phenylalanine or tryptophan. Fields, in order: V gene, clone size, D gene, CDR3 length, J gene, CDR3 protein, CDR3 DNA. A D gene is named only where the DNA matches it firmly. Not all rows give a size; the values are once, few, many and, for expanded clones, a class.

v_gene: TRBV2
abundance: NA
d_gene: TRBD2
len: 14
j_gene: TRBJ2-3
CDR3aa: CASTSGISTDTQYF
CDR3nt: TGTGCCAGCACTAGCGGAATAAGCACAGATACGCAGTATTTT

v_gene: TRBV7-9
abundance: NA
d_gene: TRBD1
len: 16
j_gene: TRBJ2-3
CDR3aa: CASSPPTGGVADTQYF
CDR3nt: TGTGCCAGCAGCCCGCCGACAGGGGGCGTCGCAGATACGCAGTATTTT

v_gene: TRBV27
abundance: NA
d_gene: NA
len: 16
j_gene: TRBJ2-7
CDR3aa: CASSVSLGDGRYEQYF
CDR3nt: TGTGCCAGCAGTGTCTCTCTTGGGGACGGCCGCTACGAGCAGTACTTC

v_gene: TRBV4-3
abundance: NA
d_gene: NA
len: 15
j_gene: TRBJ2-3
CDR3aa: CASSQDLEHGDTQYF
CDR3nt: TGCGCCAGCAGCCAAGATCTCGAGCATGGAGATACGCAGTATTTT

v_gene: TRBV18
abundance: NA
d_gene: NA
len: 15
j_gene: TRBJ1-6
CDR3aa: CASSSTGTENSPLHF
CDR3nt: TGTGCCAGCTCGTCGACCGGGACCGAAAATTCACCCCTCCACTTT

v_gene: TRBV4-1
abundance: NA
d_gene: NA
len: 18
j_gene: TRBJ1-3
CDR3aa: CASSQGSPTASGVNTIYF
CDR3nt: TGCGCCAGCAGCCAGGGGTCGCCAACAGCGAGTGGTGTAAACACCATATATTTT

v_gene: TRBV27
abundance: once
d_gene: TRBD1
len: 18
j_gene: TRBJ1-5
CDR3aa: CASSPTGTGRTPHKPQHF
CDR3nt: TGTGCCAGCAGTCCGACCGGGACAGGGCGAACCCCTCATAAGCCCCAGCATTTT

v_gene: TRBV7-3
abundance: NA
d_gene: NA
len: 15
j_gene: TRBJ2-1
CDR3aa: CASSLTQGRASEQFF
CDR3nt: TGTGCCAGCAGCTTAACACAGGGGAGGGCTAGTGAGCAGTTCTTC

v_gene: TRBV19
abundance: NA
d_gene: NA
len: 17
j_gene: TRBJ2-4
CDR3aa: CASRTGTGGSGKNIQYF
CDR3nt: TGTGCCAGTAGAACCGGGACGGGGGGCTCCGGCAAAAACATTCAGTACTTC

v_gene: TRBV27
abundance: once
d_gene: NA
len: 15
j_gene: TRBJ2-1
CDR3aa: CASSFRTSLGNEQFF
CDR3nt: TGTGCCAGCAGTTTCCGTACTAGCCTCGGCAATGAGCAGTTCTTC

v_gene: TRBV6-5
abundance: NA
d_gene: NA
len: 13
j_gene: TRBJ2-7
CDR3aa: CASSMGATYEQYF
CDR3nt: TGTGCCAGCAGTATGGGGGCGACCTACGAGCAGTACTTC

v_gene: TRBV7-2
abundance: NA
d_gene: TRBD1
len: 14
j_gene: TRBJ1-5
CDR3aa: CASSSGTGYQPQHF
CDR3nt: TGTGCCAGCAGCTCCGGGACAGGGTACCAGCCCCAGCATTTT

v_gene: TRBV21-1
abundance: NA
d_gene: NA
len: 12
j_gene: TRBJ2-7
CDR3aa: CASTRSTGLQYF
CDR3nt: TGTGCCAGCACCCGCTCGACAGGGCTCCAGTACTTC

v_gene: TRBV18
abundance: once
d_gene: NA
len: 14
j_gene: TRBJ2-5
CDR3aa: CASSPDPTAETQYF
CDR3nt: TGTGCCAGCTCTCCGGACCCAACTGCGGAGACCCAGTACTTC

v_gene: TRBV5-1
abundance: NA
d_gene: NA
len: 14
j_gene: TRBJ1-2
CDR3aa: CASSLQGPNYGYTF
CDR3nt: TGCGCCAGCAGCTTGCAGGGGCCTAACTATGGCTACACCTTC

v_gene: TRBV18
abundance: NA
d_gene: NA
len: 16
j_gene: TRBJ1-6
CDR3aa: CASSPGASSTNSPLHF
CDR3nt: TGTGCCAGCTCACCGGGGGCGTCCTCTACTAATTCACCCCTCCACTTT

v_gene: TRBV4-3
abundance: NA
d_gene: NA
len: 14
j_gene: TRBJ1-6
CDR3aa: CASSQIQARSPLHF
CDR3nt: TGCGCCAGCAGCCAAATCCAGGCTAGATCACCCCTCCACTTT

v_gene: TRBV28
abundance: NA
d_gene: NA
len: 12
j_gene: TRBJ2-7
CDR3aa: CASGTSSYEQYF
CDR3nt: TGTGCCAGCGGGACCTCCTCCTACGAGCAGTACTTC

v_gene: TRBV3-1/TRBV3-2
abundance: NA
d_gene: TRBD2
len: 12
j_gene: TRBJ2-1
CDR3aa: CASSQLGTIQFF
CDR3nt: TGTGCCAGCAGCCAACTAGGGACTATCCAGTTCTTC

v_gene: TRBV3-1/TRBV3-2
abundance: NA
d_gene: NA
len: 16
j_gene: TRBJ2-1
CDR3aa: CASSQGAASVYNEQFF
CDR3nt: TGTGCCAGCAGCCAAGGGGCGGCTTCAGTCTACAATGAGCAGTTCTTC

v_gene: TRBV5-5
abundance: NA
d_gene: NA
len: 14
j_gene: TRBJ2-7
CDR3aa: CASSLTSRGHEQYF
CDR3nt: TGTGCCAGCAGCCTAACGTCCAGGGGACACGAGCAGTACTTC

v_gene: TRBV6-1
abundance: NA
d_gene: NA
len: 15
j_gene: TRBJ2-3
CDR3aa: CASSEGWGLIDTQYF
CDR3nt: TGTGCCAGCAGTGAAGGCTGGGGGCTGATAGATACGCAGTATTTT

v_gene: TRBV10-2
abundance: NA
d_gene: NA
len: 15
j_gene: TRBJ1-3
CDR3aa: CASSAGYTSGNTIYF
CDR3nt: TGCGCCAGCAGTGCGGGGTATACCTCTGGAAACACCATATATTTT

v_gene: TRBV19
abundance: NA
d_gene: TRBD2
len: 19
j_gene: TRBJ2-7
CDR3aa: CASSIRRDISGTSGYEQYF
CDR3nt: TGTGCCAGTAGTATAAGGAGGGATATTTCCGGGACTAGCGGCTACGAGCAGTACTTC

v_gene: TRBV28
abundance: NA
d_gene: NA
len: 11
j_gene: TRBJ2-1
CDR3aa: CASSSGPKRVF
CDR3nt: TGTGCCAGCAGCTCGGGCCCCAAGAGGGTCTTC

v_gene: TRBV28
abundance: NA
d_gene: NA
len: 11
j_gene: TRBJ2-5
CDR3aa: CASSGGETQYF
CDR3nt: TGTGCCAGCAGTGGAGGAGAGACCCAGTACTTC

v_gene: TRBV7-2
abundance: NA
d_gene: TRBD1
len: 15
j_gene: TRBJ1-2
CDR3aa: CASSLGRDRDYGYTF
CDR3nt: TGTGCCAGCAGCTTAGGAAGGGACAGGGACTATGGCTACACCTTC

v_gene: TRBV12-3/TRBV12-4
abundance: NA
d_gene: NA
len: 12
j_gene: TRBJ2-7
CDR3aa: CASSFKAYEQYF
CDR3nt: TGTGCCAGCAGTTTTAAGGCCTACGAGCAGTACTTC

v_gene: TRBV4-3
abundance: NA
d_gene: TRBD2
len: 16
j_gene: TRBJ2-3
CDR3aa: CASSQDRAGGRGTQYF
CDR3nt: TGCGCCAGCAGCCAAGATCGAGCGGGAGGGCGCGGTACGCAGTATTTT

v_gene: TRBV6-5
abundance: NA
d_gene: NA
len: 13
j_gene: TRBJ2-7
CDR3aa: CASSRGITYEQYF
CDR3nt: TGTGCCAGCAGTCGCGGGATTACCTACGAGCAGTACTTC

v_gene: TRBV6-5
abundance: NA
d_gene: NA
len: 15
j_gene: TRBJ2-7
CDR3aa: CASSSQPGATYEQYF
CDR3nt: TGTGCCAGCAGTTCCCAGCCAGGGGCCACCTACGAGCAGTACTTC